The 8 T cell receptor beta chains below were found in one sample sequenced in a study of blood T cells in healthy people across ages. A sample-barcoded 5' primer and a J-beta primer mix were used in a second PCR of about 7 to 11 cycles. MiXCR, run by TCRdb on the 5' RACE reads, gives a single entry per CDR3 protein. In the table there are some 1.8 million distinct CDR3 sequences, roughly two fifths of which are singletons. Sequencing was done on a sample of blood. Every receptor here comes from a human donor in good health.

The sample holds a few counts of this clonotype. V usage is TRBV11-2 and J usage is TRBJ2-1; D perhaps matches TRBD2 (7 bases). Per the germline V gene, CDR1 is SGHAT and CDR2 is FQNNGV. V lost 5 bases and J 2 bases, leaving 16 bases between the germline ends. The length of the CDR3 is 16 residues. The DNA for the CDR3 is TGTGCCAGCAGCGGATCCACAGGGAGGGCCTACAATGAGCAGTTCTTC. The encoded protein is CASSGSTGRAYNEQFF.

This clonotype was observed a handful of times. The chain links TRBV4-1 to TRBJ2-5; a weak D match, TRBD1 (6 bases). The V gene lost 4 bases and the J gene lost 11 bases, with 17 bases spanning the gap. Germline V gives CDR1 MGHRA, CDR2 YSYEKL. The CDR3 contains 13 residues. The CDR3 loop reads CASSLFPGEGQYF. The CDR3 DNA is TGCGCCAGCAGCCTCTTTCCAGGGGAAGGACAGTACTTC.

The CDR3 coding sequence is TGTGCCACCAGCAGATCAAACAGGGACGACAAGCTGTTTTTT. Translated, it gives CATSRSNRDDKLFF. The J gene is TRBJ1-4, the V gene TRBV15; D is possibly TRBD1 (6 bases). The germline gives CDR1 LNHNV, CDR2 YYDKDF (reference sequence). Deletions cut 2 bases from V and 14 bases from J, with 18 bases between. The CDR3 consists of 14 residues. Based on the CDR3 plus reference TRBV15 and TRBJ1-4, the full variable domain is DAMVIQNPRYQVTQFGKPVTLSCSQTLNHNVMYWYQQKSSQAPKLLFHYYDKDFNNEADTPDNFQSRRPNTSFCFLDIRSPGLGDTAMYLCATSRSNRDDKLFFGSGTQLSVL.

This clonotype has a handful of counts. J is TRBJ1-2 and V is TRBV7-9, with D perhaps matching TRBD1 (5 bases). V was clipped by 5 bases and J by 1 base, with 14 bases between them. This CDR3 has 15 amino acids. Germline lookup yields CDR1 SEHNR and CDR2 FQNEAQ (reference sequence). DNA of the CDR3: TGTGCCAGCAGCCTACCCGGGACGGTTAACTATGGCTACACCTTC. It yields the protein CASSLPGTVNYGYTF.

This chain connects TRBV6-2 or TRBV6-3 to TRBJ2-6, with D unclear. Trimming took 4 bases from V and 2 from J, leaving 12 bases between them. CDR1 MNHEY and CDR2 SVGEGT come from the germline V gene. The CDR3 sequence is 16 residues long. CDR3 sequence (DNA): TGTGCCAGCAGTTCACCAATTCACCCTGGGGCCAACGTCCTGACTTTC. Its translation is CASSSPIHPGANVLTF.

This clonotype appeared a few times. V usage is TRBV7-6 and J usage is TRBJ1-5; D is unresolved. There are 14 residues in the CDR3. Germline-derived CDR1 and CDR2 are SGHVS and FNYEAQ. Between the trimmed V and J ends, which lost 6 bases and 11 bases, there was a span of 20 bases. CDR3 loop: CASSTSLSFGAQHF. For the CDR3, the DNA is TGTGCCAGCAGTACATCATTAAGTTTCGGAGCCCAGCATTTT. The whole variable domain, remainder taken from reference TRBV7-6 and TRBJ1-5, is GAGVSQSPRYKVTKRGQDVALRCDPISGHVSLYWYRQALGQGPEFLTYFNYEAQQDKSGLPNDRFSAERPEGSISTLTIQRTEQRDSAMYRCASSTSLSFGAQHFGDGTRLSIL.

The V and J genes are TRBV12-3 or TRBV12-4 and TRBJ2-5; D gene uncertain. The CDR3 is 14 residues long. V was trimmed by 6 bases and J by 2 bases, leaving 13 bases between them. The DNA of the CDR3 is TGTGCCAGCAGGCCGCCAGGTGGTCAAGAGACCCAGTACTTC. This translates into CASRPPGGQETQYF.

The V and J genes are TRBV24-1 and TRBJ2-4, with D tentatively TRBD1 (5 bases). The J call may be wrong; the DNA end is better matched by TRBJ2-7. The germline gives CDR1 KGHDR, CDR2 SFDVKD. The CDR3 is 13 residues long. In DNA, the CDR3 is TGTGCCACCAGCTCGACAGACGCCTACGAGCAGTACTTC. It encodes CATSSTDAYEQYF.